One and the same sample provided the 5 T cell receptor beta chains below, sequenced in a study of cytomegalovirus exposure and HLA in healthy donors. Primers included in the PCR were 60 Vbeta and 13 Jbeta primers. Assay: immunoSEQ multiplex PCR; the TCRdb copy retains only in-frame clones and omits some. Of some 200,000 clones listed, 75% to 85% are singletons. Sequencing was done on a sample of PBMCs. The receptors come from a boy aged 10-17 years in good health and CMV-seronegative.

This clone was detected only once. The chain recombines TRBV9 with TRBJ2-7, with 8 bases lining up with TRBD1. The CDR3 consists of 14 residues. V was clipped by 3 bases and J by 2 bases; unmatched bases: 4. Germline CDR1 is SGDLS and CDR2 is YYNGEE. The CDR3 sequence: CASSEGTGPYEQYF. DNA for the CDR3: TGTGCCAGCAGCGAGGGGACAGGCCCCTACGAGCAGTACTTC. Variable domain in full (rest from reference TRBV9 and TRBJ2-7): DSGVTQTPKHLITATGQRVTLRCSPRSGDLSVYWYQQSLDQGLQFLIQYYNGEERAKGNILERFSAQQFPDLHSELNLSSLELGDSALYFCASSEGTGPYEQYFGPGTRLTVT.

J is TRBJ2-7 and V is TRBV6-5, with 10 bases that match TRBD1. V trimming: 11 bases; J trimming: 2 bases; junction bases outside the gene matches: 9. This CDR3 has 14 residues. Germline assignment: CDR1 MNHEY and CDR2 SVGAGI. CDR3 sequence reads: CASLGTGEPYEQYF. The DNA of the CDR3 is TGTGCCTCCCTAGGGACAGGGGAGCCCTACGAGCAGTACTTC.

J is TRBJ1-2 and V is TRBV4-3; D not resolved. Between the trimmed V and J ends, which lost 2 bases and 4 bases, there was a span of 14 bases. The CDR3 runs 15 residues. Germline CDR1 LGHNA, CDR2 YSLEER. The DNA for the CDR3 is TGCGCCAGCAGCCAACATTCAAACTCGGGCTATGGCTACACCTTC. It yields the protein CASSQHSNSGYGYTF.

V gene TRBV6-4 combines with J gene TRBJ2-1, with 7 bases lining up with TRBD1. Unmatched junction bases numbered 7, after V lost 5 bases and J lost 0 bases. This CDR3 contains 16 residues. Germline V lookup: CDR1 MRHNA, CDR2 SNTAGT. The CDR3 region is CASSYTGTVSYNEQFF. The CDR3 bases are TGTGCCAGCAGTTATACCGGGACAGTCTCCTACAATGAGCAGTTCTTC.

This chain connects TRBV7-2 to TRBJ1-6; no clear D. This CDR3 has 14 residues. V was trimmed by 7 bases and J by 7 bases, leaving 14 bases between them. Germline CDR1 SGHTA, CDR2 FQGNSA. In DNA, the CDR3 is TGTGCCAGCACCTTCTTTGGCCAGAATTCACCCCTCCACTTT. Translation: CASTFFGQNSPLHF.